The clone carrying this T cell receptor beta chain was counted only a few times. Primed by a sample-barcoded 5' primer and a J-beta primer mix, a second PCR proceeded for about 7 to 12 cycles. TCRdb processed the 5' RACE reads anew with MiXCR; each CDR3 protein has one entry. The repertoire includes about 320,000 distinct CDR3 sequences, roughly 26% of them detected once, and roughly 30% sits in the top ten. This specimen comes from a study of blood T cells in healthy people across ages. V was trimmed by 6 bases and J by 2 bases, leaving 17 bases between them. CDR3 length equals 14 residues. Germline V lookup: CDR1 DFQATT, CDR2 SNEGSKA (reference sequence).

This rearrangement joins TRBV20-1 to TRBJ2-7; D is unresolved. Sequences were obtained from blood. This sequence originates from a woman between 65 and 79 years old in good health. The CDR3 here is CSAAKNGLTYEQYF. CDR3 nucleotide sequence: TGCAGTGCCGCGAAGAACGGGTTAACCTACGAGCAGTACTTC.